This is a list of T cell receptor beta chains from one sample in a study of T cells in narcolepsy. TCRdb's copy holds only in-frame clones and misses some; the assay was immunoSEQ multiplex PCR. Of about 20,000 clones in the sample, around 86% are singletons; the top ten hold over 1.5%. Sequenced input: memory (CD45RA-) CD4+ T cells from blood. The receptors originated from a human donor in good health. The CDR3 runs from the conserved cysteine through the conserved F or W. Fields, in order: clone size, J gene, D gene, V gene, CDR3 DNA, CDR3 protein. The D gene is left open where the match is weak. Clone size is stated in some rows and not others, as once, few, many or a class when expanded.

abundance: .; j_gene: TRBJ2-7; d_gene: TRBD2; v_gene: TRBV27; CDR3nt: TGTGCCAGCAGTTTTCTCGGGGGGAGCTCCTACGAGCAGTACTTC; CDR3aa: CASSFLGGSSYEQYF
abundance: .; j_gene: TRBJ2-2; d_gene: TRBD2; v_gene: TRBV5-4; CDR3nt: TGTGCCAGCAGCCCCTTTAGCTTGCGGGCCCGGCGGGGGAACGTCGGGGAGCTGTTTTTT; CDR3aa: CASSPFSLRARRGNVGELFF
abundance: once; j_gene: TRBJ1-1; d_gene: TRBD1; v_gene: TRBV6-5; CDR3nt: TGTGCCAGCAGTTACCGACAGGGGGCGGGGGGCACTGAAGCTTTCTTT; CDR3aa: CASSYRQGAGGTEAFF
abundance: .; j_gene: TRBJ2-1; d_gene: TRBD2; v_gene: TRBV5-6; CDR3nt: TGTGCCAGCAGCTGGCTCGGCGGGGGGCCTGAGTTCTTC; CDR3aa: CASSWLGGGPEFF
abundance: .; j_gene: TRBJ2-7; d_gene: .; v_gene: TRBV18; CDR3nt: TGTGCCAGCTCACCACCTTTCGTTAACTACGAGCAGTACTTC; CDR3aa: CASSPPFVNYEQYF
abundance: .; j_gene: TRBJ1-1; d_gene: .; v_gene: TRBV7-8; CDR3nt: TGTGCCAGCAACCTCGGGGGCGAGAACACTGAAGCTTTCTTT; CDR3aa: CASNLGGENTEAFF
abundance: .; j_gene: TRBJ1-3; d_gene: .; v_gene: TRBV6-1; CDR3nt: TGTGCCAGCAGTCCGACTCAGGCTGGAAACACCATATATTTT; CDR3aa: CASSPTQAGNTIYF
abundance: .; j_gene: TRBJ1-1; d_gene: .; v_gene: TRBV9; CDR3nt: TGTGCCAGCAGCGCTTTAACAGGCGAAGTCCCTGAAGCTTTCTTT; CDR3aa: CASSALTGEVPEAFF
abundance: .; j_gene: TRBJ2-3; d_gene: .; v_gene: TRBV27; CDR3nt: TGTGCCAGCAGTTTGGCGAGGGGCTTGGGAGATACGCAGTATTTT; CDR3aa: CASSLARGLGDTQYF
abundance: .; j_gene: TRBJ1-2; d_gene: TRBD1; v_gene: TRBV27; CDR3nt: TGTGCCAGCAGTAGATCCGGGACAGGGAACTATGGCTACACCTTC; CDR3aa: CASSRSGTGNYGYTF
abundance: .; j_gene: TRBJ2-1; d_gene: .; v_gene: TRBV6-6; CDR3nt: TGTGCCAGCAGTTACTCGAGGGGAGAGAGGGGGAATGAGCAGTTCTTC; CDR3aa: CASSYSRGERGNEQFF
abundance: .; j_gene: TRBJ1-5; d_gene: .; v_gene: TRBV29-1; CDR3nt: TGCAGCGTTGGAGGGGCGCACAGCCAGCCCCAGCATTTT; CDR3aa: CSVGGAHSQPQHF
abundance: once; j_gene: TRBJ2-3; d_gene: .; v_gene: TRBV29-1; CDR3nt: TGCAGCGTTGGGGGAGGCACAGATACGCAGTATTTT; CDR3aa: CSVGGGTDTQYF
abundance: .; j_gene: TRBJ1-1; d_gene: .; v_gene: TRBV30; CDR3nt: TGTGCCTGGAGGTTGGGGGTACGCACTGAAGCTTTCTTT; CDR3aa: CAWRLGVRTEAFF
abundance: .; j_gene: TRBJ2-5; d_gene: .; v_gene: TRBV19; CDR3nt: TGTGCCAGTAGTATCCGTCCCGGGACACCCGAGACCCAGTACTTC; CDR3aa: CASSIRPGTPETQYF
abundance: few; j_gene: TRBJ2-1; d_gene: TRBD2; v_gene: TRBV5-1; CDR3nt: TGCGCCAGCAGCTTGGACGCGGGGGGGCCAGATGAGCAGTTCTTC; CDR3aa: CASSLDAGGPDEQFF
abundance: .; j_gene: TRBJ2-1; d_gene: TRBD2; v_gene: TRBV11-2; CDR3nt: TGTGCCAGCAGCTCGGGACTAGCGGGAGTTGAGCAGTTCTTC; CDR3aa: CASSSGLAGVEQFF
abundance: .; j_gene: TRBJ1-2; d_gene: .; v_gene: TRBV7-2; CDR3nt: TGTGCCAGCAGCTTAGCCCTGGAGGGGTTTGCTGGCTACACCTTC; CDR3aa: CASSLALEGFAGYTF
abundance: .; j_gene: TRBJ1-4; d_gene: .; v_gene: TRBV19; CDR3nt: TGTGCCAGTACCCTTTTCGGCGGAGAAAAACTGTTTTTT; CDR3aa: CASTLFGGEKLFF
abundance: .; j_gene: TRBJ1-6; d_gene: .; v_gene: TRBV10-3; CDR3nt: TGTGCCACCGGCAACGACCAGGGGAATAATTCACCCCTCCACTTT; CDR3aa: CATGNDQGNNSPLHF
abundance: .; j_gene: TRBJ1-1; d_gene: TRBD1; v_gene: TRBV5-5; CDR3nt: TGTGCCAGCAGCTACGACGACAGGGGGTGGACTGAAGCTTTCTTT; CDR3aa: CASSYDDRGWTEAFF
abundance: once; j_gene: TRBJ2-5; d_gene: TRBD2; v_gene: TRBV23-1; CDR3nt: TGCGCCAGCAGTCAACCCAATCCGACTAGCGGGAGTATTTGGGAGACCCAGTACTTC; CDR3aa: CASSQPNPTSGSIWETQYF